This T cell receptor beta chain was observed in a study of cytomegalovirus exposure and HLA in healthy donors. General observations from the study: In an earlier analysis, productive rearrangement rates for most beta V segments clustered near 87% or 30%.

Worth noting for this clone: Its antigen is still unknown. Its ends do not fully match the called genes, so a read error is possible.

This CDR3 is 16 amino acids long. From germline, CDR1 is SEHNR and CDR2 FQNEAQ (reference sequence). Though nominally healthy at sampling, donors likely had unrecorded immune exposures. With 60 Vbeta and 13 Jbeta primers, the PCR was carried out. Libraries were prepared by immunoSEQ multiplex PCR; TCRdb keeps only in-frame clonotypes and omits some of them. This sample yields 300,000 or so clones, of which approximately 84% are seen a single time; 2% to 2.5% belongs to the top ten. The rearrangement uses TRBV7-9 and TRBJ2-3; TRBD2 matches at 16 bases. This TCR came from a woman aged 40 to 50 in good health and CMV-seropositive. Sequenced: PBMCs. CDR3 coding DNA: TGTTCCAGCAGCTCGGGACTAGCGGGAGGGCCAGATACGCAGTATTTT. It encodes CSSSSGLAGGPDTQYF.